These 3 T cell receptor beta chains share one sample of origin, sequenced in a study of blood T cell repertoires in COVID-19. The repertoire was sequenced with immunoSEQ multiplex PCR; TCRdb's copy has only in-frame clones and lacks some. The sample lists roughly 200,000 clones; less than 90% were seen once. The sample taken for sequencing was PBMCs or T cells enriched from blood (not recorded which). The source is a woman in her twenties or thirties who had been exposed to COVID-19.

The CDR3 coding sequence is TGCGCCAGCAGCTTGGTTGGAGGGAGCACCGGGGAGCTGTTTTTT. Translated: CASSLVGGSTGELFF. This chain links TRBV5-1 with TRBJ2-2; D perhaps matches TRBD2 (6 bases). The ends were cut back, 0 bases at V and 4 bases at J, with 10 bases in the middle. Germline V lookup: CDR1 SGHRS, CDR2 YFSETQ. The CDR3 is made up of 15 amino acids.

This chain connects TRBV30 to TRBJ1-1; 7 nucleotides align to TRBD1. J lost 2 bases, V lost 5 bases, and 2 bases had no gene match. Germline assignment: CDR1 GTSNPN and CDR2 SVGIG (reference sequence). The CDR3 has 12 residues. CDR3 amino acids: CAWGTANTEAFF. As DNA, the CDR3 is TGTGCCTGGGGGACAGCCAACACTGAAGCTTTCTTT.

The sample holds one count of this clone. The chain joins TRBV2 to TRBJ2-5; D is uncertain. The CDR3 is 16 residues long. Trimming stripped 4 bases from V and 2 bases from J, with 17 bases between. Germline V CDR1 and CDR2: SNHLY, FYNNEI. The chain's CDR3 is CASSGHQAGLQETQYF. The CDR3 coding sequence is TGTGCCAGCAGTGGACATCAGGCAGGCCTACAAGAGACCCAGTACTTC.